The next 31 T cell receptor beta chains were all read from a single sample in a study of T cell responses to AZD1222 COVID-19 vaccine. Generated by immunoSEQ multiplex PCR, the TCRdb table keeps only in-frame clones and is missing some. In the table there are about 150,000 clones, 90% to 95% of which are singletons. The sample here was peripheral blood, taken 28 days after the second AZD1222 dose. The receptors shown here come from an adult who received the AZD1222 COVID-19 vaccine.

The gene calls are TRBV28 and TRBJ1-1; D ambiguous. CDR1 is MDHEN and CDR2 is SYDVKM in the germline V gene. There are 11 residues in the CDR3. Trimming took 8 bases from V and 8 from J, leaving 12 bases between them. The CDR3 region is CASLLGREAFF. CDR3 in DNA: TGTGCCAGCCTTCTCGGCCGAGAAGCTTTCTTT.

The rearrangement links TRBV7-2 to TRBJ1-2, with a tentative D call TRBD1 (5 bases). Germline V gene data show CDR1 as SGHTA and CDR2 as FQGNSA. Deletions cut 4 bases from V and 4 bases from J, with 19 bases between. The CDR3 is 16 residues long. The CDR3 is CASSYRPGTASYGYTF. The CDR3 nucleotides are TGTGCCAGCAGCTATAGACCCGGGACGGCAAGCTATGGCTACACCTTC.

The chain joins TRBV11-3 to TRBJ1-1, with TRBD1 matching 7 bases. The CDR3 contains 14 residues. Germline trimming cut 9 bases from V and 4 bases from J; bases unmatched to any gene: 11. Germline lookup yields CDR1 SGHNT and CDR2 YENEEA. Here the CDR3 reads CASTDRERSTEAFF. In DNA form, the CDR3 reads TGTGCCAGTACTGACAGGGAACGAAGCACTGAAGCTTTCTTT.

The genes are TRBV9 and TRBJ2-1; D call uncertain. Germline V lookup: CDR1 SGDLS, CDR2 YYNGEE. The length of the CDR3 is 15 residues. V shed 1 base and J shed 0 bases, with 8 bases lying between them. CDR3 amino acids: CASSVMGSSYNEQFF. CDR3 coding DNA: TGTGCCAGCAGCGTAATGGGAAGCTCCTACAATGAGCAGTTCTTC.

This clone is a singleton in its sample. The gene calls are TRBV5-4 and TRBJ1-1; no reliable D call. V gave up 4 bases and J gave up 4 bases, with 17 bases separating them. The CDR3 is 15 amino acids. CDR1 and CDR2 from the germline V gene are SGHNT and YYREEE (reference sequence). CDR3 in amino acids: CASSRWRVSGTEAFF. In DNA, the CDR3 is TGTGCCAGCAGCCGGTGGCGGGTCTCAGGCACTGAAGCTTTCTTT.

The chain combines TRBV3-1 (or the pseudogene TRBV3-2) with TRBJ2-5; 11 nucleotides match TRBD2. Germline V CDR1 and CDR2: LGHDT, YNNKEL (reference sequence). The CDR3 spans 15 residues. The V gene end was trimmed by 5 bases and the J gene end by 6 bases; junction bases not matched to a gene: 8. This CDR3 is CASSFRLAGLQTQYF. CDR3 DNA sequence: TGTGCCAGCAGCTTCCGACTAGCGGGGTTGCAGACCCAGTACTTC.

The V gene is TRBV15, the J gene TRBJ1-2; D call uncertain. Germline-derived CDR1 and CDR2 are LNHNV and YYDKDF (reference sequence). This CDR3 is 14 amino acids long. Trimming shortened V by 3 bases and J by 2 bases, and 10 bases separated the two germline ends. CDR3 loop: CATSSSGRNYGYTF. The CDR3 DNA sequence: TGTGCCACCAGCAGCAGTGGGAGGAACTATGGCTACACCTTC.

This chain joins TRBV3-1 (or the pseudogene TRBV3-2) and TRBJ1-5; weak D call: TRBD1 (5 bases). This CDR3 region has 13 residues. The V end lost 1 base, the J end lost 5 bases, and 6 bases lay between the germline ends. The V gene's germline CDR1 is LGHDT and CDR2 YNNKEL (reference sequence). CDR3 coding DNA: TGTGCCAGCAGCCAAGGGGGGGATCAGCCCCAGCATTTT. Translated: CASSQGGDQPQHF.

V gene TRBV24-1 combines with J gene TRBJ2-3; 8 nucleotides match TRBD1. The V gene end was trimmed by 4 bases and the J gene end by 4 bases; junction bases not matched to a gene: 6. The CDR3 length is 15 residues. Germline assignment: CDR1 KGHDR and CDR2 SFDVKD. CDR3 in amino acids: CATSETAGGSDTQYF. The DNA of the CDR3 is TGTGCCACCAGTGAAACGGCAGGGGGCTCAGATACGCAGTATTTT.

This clone appeared a single time. The rearrangement uses TRBV20-1 and TRBJ2-7; 8 bases are a match to TRBD2. The V segment lost 7 bases and the J segment 6 bases; nucleotides outside the gene matches: 5. The germline V gene encodes CDR1 DFQATT and CDR2 SNEGSKA (reference sequence). CDR3 length: 11 amino acids. The CDR3 DNA follows: TGCAGTGTCGAGCGGGGGTTCGAGCAGTACTTC. It codes for CSVERGFEQYF.

V gene TRBV19 combines with J gene TRBJ1-5; D unresolved. CDR3 length: 13 residues. Germline V lookup: CDR1 LNHDA, CDR2 SQIVND (reference sequence). Trimming shortened V by 3 bases and J by 2 bases, and 5 bases separated the two germline ends. CDR3 in DNA: TGTGCCAGTAGTATTCGGGGCAATCAGCCCCAGCATTTT. This encodes CASSIRGNQPQHF.

V usage is TRBV6-5 and J usage is TRBJ1-2; 9 bases line up with TRBD1. The CDR3 length is 15 residues. Germline trimming cut 5 bases from V and 4 bases from J; bases unmatched to any gene: 8. Germline V gene sequence: CDR1 MNHEY, CDR2 SVGAGI. DNA of the CDR3: TGTGCCAGCAGTATATCCCTGGACAGGGGCTATGGCTACACCTTC. Translated: CASSISLDRGYGYTF.

V usage is TRBV19 and J usage is TRBJ2-2, with a weak D call TRBD1 (6 bases). The germline gives CDR1 LNHDA, CDR2 SQIVND (reference sequence). The CDR3 is 15 amino acids. Trimming left V 8 bases short and J 3 bases short, with 16 bases between. This CDR3 is CASQGRGQYTGELFF. DNA of the CDR3: TGTGCCAGTCAGGGCCGAGGACAGTACACCGGGGAGCTGTTTTTT.

The chain links TRBV30 to TRBJ2-7; no definite D call. Trimming shortened V by 2 bases and J by 2 bases, and 7 bases separated the two germline ends. The CDR3 has 12 amino acids. Per germline, CDR1 GTSNPN and CDR2 SVGIG (reference sequence). CDR3 sequence (DNA): TGTGCCTGGAGTTCCCAAACCTACGAGCAGTACTTC. This codes for CAWSSQTYEQYF.

The CDR3 here is CASSPPFGAKNIQYF. Written as DNA, the CDR3 is TGTGCCAGCTCACCACCTTTCGGGGCCAAAAACATTCAGTACTTC. V and J are TRBV18 and TRBJ2-4; D uncertain. The CDR3 sequence is 15 residues long. V shed 0 bases and J shed 1 base, with 7 bases lying between them. Germline CDR1 reads KGHSH; CDR2 reads LQKENI.

The chain carries TRBV3-1 (or the pseudogene TRBV3-2) and TRBJ1-1; no clear D gene. The CDR3 runs 15 residues. Trimming stripped 1 base from V and 0 bases from J, with 9 bases between. Germline CDR1 and CDR2: LGHDT and YNNKEL (reference sequence). Here the CDR3 DNA reads TGTGCCAGCAGCCAAGGTTCAACGGTGAACACTGAAGCTTTCTTT. Encoded protein: CASSQGSTVNTEAFF.

The chain joins TRBV7-9 to TRBJ1-3; D call uncertain. From germline, CDR1 is SEHNR and CDR2 FQNEAQ (reference sequence). This CDR3 comprises 12 residues. V lost 11 bases and J lost 4, with 12 bases in between. CDR3 sequence (DNA): TGTGCCGAGGGTACAGACGGAAACACCATATATTTT. Translation: CAEGTDGNTIYF.

CDR3 nucleotides: TGTGCCAGCAGCTTAGCGGAGGGGATACAATGGGAAGGACCCAACGTCCTGACTTTC. Its translation is CASSLAEGIQWEGPNVLTF. This chain uses TRBV7-9 with TRBJ2-6, with D possibly TRBD2 on 6 matching bases. The germline CDR1 and CDR2 sequences are SEHNR and FQNEAQ (reference sequence). The CDR3 is 19 amino acids. The ends were cut back, 0 bases at V and 8 bases at J, with 23 bases in the middle. Complete variable domain (other parts from reference TRBV7-9 and TRBJ2-6): DTGVSQNPRHKITKRGQNVTFRCDPISEHNRLYWYRQTLGQGPEFLTYFQNEAQLEKSRLLSDRFSAERPKGSFSTLEIQRTEQGDSAMYLCASSLAEGIQWEGPNVLTFGAGSRLTVL.

Worth noting for this clone: It is unclear where the CDR3 begins or ends on the DNA, so no DNA is shown, and the CDR3 is as TCRdb lists it. The chain uses TRBV28 and TRBJ2-3. The germline CDR1 and CDR2 sequences are MDHEN and SYDVKM. The CDR3 sequence runs 16 residues, both termini included. CDR3 sequence: CASSTSAALSTDTQYF.

The rearrangement joins TRBV30 to TRBJ1-2; D may be TRBD1 (5 bases). CDR1 GTSNPN and CDR2 SVGIG come from the germline V gene (reference sequence). Trimming removed 2 bases from V and 4 bases from J, with 20 bases in between. This CDR3 spans 16 amino acids. This CDR3 reads CAWSLAPGGAAYGYTF. The CDR3 DNA is TGTGCCTGGAGTTTAGCCCCGGGGGGAGCGGCCTATGGCTACACCTTC.

The rearrangement links TRBV27 to TRBJ2-5; D gene uncertain. CDR3 size: 14 residues. Trimming cost V 3 bases and J 5 bases, with 13 bases left between them. Germline-derived CDR1 and CDR2 are MNHEY and SMNVEV (reference sequence). The CDR3 nucleotides are TGTGCCAGCAGTTTTTCGGACGCGGAGGAGACCCAGTACTTC. Protein: CASSFSDAEETQYF.

V is TRBV3-1 (or the pseudogene TRBV3-2) and J is TRBJ1-2; D is possibly TRBD1 (6 bases). Germline CDR1 and CDR2: LGHDT and YNNKEL (reference sequence). The ends were cut back, 1 base at V and 4 bases at J, with 10 bases in the middle. The CDR3 loop spans 14 amino acids. As DNA, the CDR3 is TGTGCCAGCAGCCAAGCTGCAGGGGTCTATGGCTACACCTTC. Residues: CASSQAAGVYGYTF.

The J gene is TRBJ2-1, the V gene TRBV7-2; TRBD2 matches at 8 bases. The V gene's germline CDR1 is SGHTA and CDR2 FQGNSA. J was trimmed by 9 bases and V by 5 bases; bases with no gene match: 6. CDR3 length equals 13 residues. DNA of the CDR3: TGTGCCAGCAGCCCTGGACTAGCAGGTGAGCAGTTCTTC. Amino acids: CASSPGLAGEQFF.

CDR3 bases: TGCAGCGTCCGACTAGCGGGGGTACGAGAGACCCAGTACTTC. Its protein product is CSVRLAGVRETQYF. The genes are TRBV29-1 and TRBJ2-5; 12 bases map to TRBD2. There are 14 residues in the CDR3. V was pared by 6 bases and J by 4 bases, with 6 bases of the junction left unmatched. Germline CDR1 and CDR2: SQVTM and ANQGSEA.

The J gene is TRBJ2-7, the V gene TRBV27; 11 bases agree with TRBD2. Germline V gene data show CDR1 as MNHEY and CDR2 as SMNVEV (reference sequence). The CDR3 consists of 15 residues. J was trimmed by 2 bases and V by 1 base; bases with no gene match: 1. The CDR3 nucleotides are TGTGCCAGCAGTTTATTGGGACTAGCGGCCTACGAGCAGTACTTC. Protein: CASSLLGLAAYEQYF.

This chain connects TRBV7-9 to TRBJ2-1; the match to TRBD2 covers 7 bases. Trimming took 2 bases from V and 3 from J; bases not matched to a gene: 4. The CDR3 runs 15 residues. Germline CDR1 is SEHNR and CDR2 is FQNEAQ (reference sequence). The DNA for the CDR3 is TGTGCCAGCAGCTTATTAAGCGGGGTCTACAATGAGCAGTTCTTC. Translating gives CASSLLSGVYNEQFF. The full variable domain, rest sourced from reference TRBV7-9 and TRBJ2-1, is DTGVSQNPRHKITKRGQNVTFRCDPISEHNRLYWYRQTLGQGPEFLTYFQNEAQLEKSRLLSDRFSAERPKGSFSTLEIQRTEQGDSAMYLCASSLLSGVYNEQFFGPGTRLTVL.

V usage is TRBV19 and J usage is TRBJ1-6; the D is unclear. The CDR3 runs 13 residues. Per the germline V gene, CDR1 is LNHDA and CDR2 is SQIVND (reference sequence). Deletions cut 6 bases from V and 5 bases from J, with 8 bases between. This CDR3 reads CASRGANNSPLHF. Here the CDR3 DNA reads TGTGCCAGTAGGGGAGCCAATAATTCACCCCTCCACTTT.

The V gene is TRBV4-1, the J gene TRBJ2-4; no reliable D call. The ends were cut back, 1 base at V and 4 bases at J, with 11 bases in the middle. The CDR3 runs to 15 residues. Germline CDR1 reads MGHRA; CDR2 reads YSYEKL. The CDR3 spells CASSQGSFGKNIQYF. For the CDR3, the DNA is TGCGCCAGCAGCCAAGGGTCTTTCGGTAAAAACATTCAGTACTTC.

This chain joins TRBV11-2 and TRBJ2-7, with TRBD2 matching 7 bases. CDR1 and CDR2 (germline): SGHAT, FQNNGV. The CDR3 runs 15 residues. Unmatched junction bases numbered 5, after V lost 0 bases and J lost 3 bases. In DNA, the CDR3 is TGTGCCAGCAGCTTAGACAGCGGGGACCTCTACGAGCAGTACTTC. Protein: CASSLDSGDLYEQYF. Drawing the rest from reference TRBV11-2 and TRBJ2-7, the complete variable domain is EAGVAQSPRYKIIEKRQSVAFWCNPISGHATLYWYQQILGQGPKLLIQFQNNGVVDDSQLPKDRFSAERLKGVDSTLKIQPAKLEDSAVYLCASSLDSGDLYEQYFGPGTRLTVT.

This clone was seen only a few times. This chain uses TRBV6-4 with TRBJ2-1, with TRBD2 as a possible D gene (6 bases). The CDR3 is made up of 15 amino acids. V dropped 3 bases and J dropped 0 bases, with 9 bases sitting between them. The germline gives CDR1 MRHNA, CDR2 SNTAGT. The CDR3 region is CASSEEGSSYNEQFF. CDR3 DNA: TGTGCCAGCAGTGAGGAGGGCAGCTCCTACAATGAGCAGTTCTTC.

The V call is TRBV5-1, the J call TRBJ1-2, with a possible D match to TRBD1 (5 bases). The length of the CDR3 is 13 residues. Germline loops: CDR1 SGHRS, CDR2 YFSETQ. V was cut by 3 bases and J by 6 bases, with 12 bases left in between. This CDR3 reads CASSWDGLHGYTF. The CDR3 nucleotides read TGCGCCAGCAGCTGGGACGGGTTGCATGGCTACACCTTC.